These T cell receptor beta chains were read from a single sample in a study of T cells after yellow fever vaccination. A single record per CDR3 protein comes from TCRdb applying MiXCR to the 5' RACE reads. This repertoire shows approximately 550,000 distinct CDR3 sequences, 15% to 20% found once; its top ten account for more than 13%. This material consisted of PBMCs, taken 15 days after the yellow fever booster vaccination. All receptors derive from a young man who received the YFV17D yellow fever vaccine. Both conserved end residues are part of each CDR3. D genes are given only for firm matches. Clone size is stated in some rows and not others, as once, few, many or a class when expanded.

j_gene: TRBJ2-7; d_gene: TRBD2; v_gene: TRBV12-3/TRBV12-4; abundance: NA; len: 14; CDR3nt: TGTGCCAGCAGTCATAGCGGGAGGGCCGAGGAGCAGTACTTC; CDR3aa: CASSHSGRAEEQYF
j_gene: TRBJ2-3; d_gene: TRBD2; v_gene: TRBV7-2; abundance: few; len: 16; CDR3nt: TGTGCCAGCAGCTTTCCCGGGGGGGGAGTAAGCGATACGCAGTATTTT; CDR3aa: CASSFPGGGVSDTQYF
j_gene: TRBJ2-5; d_gene: NA; v_gene: TRBV18; abundance: NA; len: 13; CDR3nt: TGTGCCAGCTCACCGTCGTTGGAAGAGACCCAGTACTTC; CDR3aa: CASSPSLEETQYF
j_gene: TRBJ1-2; d_gene: NA; v_gene: TRBV4-3; abundance: NA; len: 14; CDR3nt: TGCGCCAGCAGCCCGTACACCGACGGGTATGGCTACACCTTC; CDR3aa: CASSPYTDGYGYTF
j_gene: TRBJ2-1; d_gene: NA; v_gene: TRBV5-1; abundance: few; len: 15; CDR3nt: TGCGCCAGCAGCAAAAGCGGAGACTCCTACAATGAGCAGTTCTTC; CDR3aa: CASSKSGDSYNEQFF
j_gene: TRBJ2-5; d_gene: NA; v_gene: TRBV9; abundance: few; len: 16; CDR3nt: TGTGCCAGCAGCGTAGAGGGGTCTCTTTCTGCAGAGACCCAGTACTTC; CDR3aa: CASSVEGSLSAETQYF
j_gene: TRBJ2-1; d_gene: NA; v_gene: TRBV5-5; abundance: few; len: 14; CDR3nt: TGTGCCAGCAGCTTGATCAGTACCAGAAATGAGCAGTTCTTC; CDR3aa: CASSLISTRNEQFF
j_gene: TRBJ2-5; d_gene: TRBD1; v_gene: TRBV19; abundance: NA; len: 16; CDR3nt: TGTGCCAGTAGTAGAATCACAGGGGCCCGATCGGAGACCCAGTACTTC; CDR3aa: CASSRITGARSETQYF
j_gene: TRBJ2-7; d_gene: NA; v_gene: TRBV25-1; abundance: NA; len: 11; CDR3nt: TGTGCCAGCCGGACTGGAGACCGAAAGTACTTC; CDR3aa: CASRTGDRKYF
j_gene: TRBJ2-1; d_gene: NA; v_gene: TRBV28; abundance: NA; len: 13; CDR3nt: TGTGCCAGCAGTGGGGGACTTTACAATGAGCAGTTCTTC; CDR3aa: CASSGGLYNEQFF
j_gene: TRBJ2-5; d_gene: NA; v_gene: TRBV12-3/TRBV12-4; abundance: few; len: 15; CDR3nt: TGTGCCAGCAGTTTTGACAGGCCCCCGCAAGAGACCCAGTACTTC; CDR3aa: CASSFDRPPQETQYF
j_gene: TRBJ2-7; d_gene: TRBD2; v_gene: TRBV7-2; abundance: few; len: 15; CDR3nt: TGTGCCAGCAGCTTTTCGGCGGGAGGAAGCTACGAGCAGTACTTC; CDR3aa: CASSFSAGGSYEQYF
j_gene: TRBJ2-2; d_gene: TRBD1; v_gene: TRBV20-1; abundance: NA; len: 14; CDR3nt: TGCAGTGCCTTCGACAGGGGCAACACCGGGGAGCTGTTTTTT; CDR3aa: CSAFDRGNTGELFF
j_gene: TRBJ2-1; d_gene: TRBD2; v_gene: TRBV27; abundance: few; len: 12; CDR3nt: TGTGCCAGCAGTTTACTAGCGGGAACCCTGTTCTTC; CDR3aa: CASSLLAGTLFF
j_gene: TRBJ2-7; d_gene: TRBD2; v_gene: TRBV5-1; abundance: NA; len: 18; CDR3nt: TGCGCCAGCAGAAGGGGATGGCGGGAGGCCCTCTCAGGAGACGAGCAGTACTTC; CDR3aa: CASRRGWREALSGDEQYF
j_gene: TRBJ1-1; d_gene: NA; v_gene: TRBV29-1; abundance: few; len: 11; CDR3nt: TGCAGCGTTGGTCCCAGCGCTGAAGCTTTCTTT; CDR3aa: CSVGPSAEAFF
j_gene: TRBJ1-1; d_gene: NA; v_gene: TRBV18; abundance: NA; len: 14; CDR3nt: TGTGCCAGCTCACCATCCGCTCTGAACACTGAAGCTTTCTTT; CDR3aa: CASSPSALNTEAFF
j_gene: TRBJ2-5; d_gene: NA; v_gene: TRBV3-1; abundance: NA; len: 15; CDR3nt: TGTGCCAGCAGCCGACGCCGTGGGTCGGGGGAGACCCAGTACTTC; CDR3aa: CASSRRRGSGETQYF
j_gene: TRBJ1-3; d_gene: NA; v_gene: TRBV3-1; abundance: few; len: 16; CDR3nt: TGTGCCAGCAGCCAAGCCGGTCCTCGCTCTGGAAACACCATATATTTT; CDR3aa: CASSQAGPRSGNTIYF
j_gene: TRBJ2-2; d_gene: NA; v_gene: TRBV6-5; abundance: NA; len: 13; CDR3nt: TGTGCCAGCAAAACAGGGTTGGGCGGGGAGCTGTTTTTT; CDR3aa: CASKTGLGGELFF
j_gene: TRBJ1-5; d_gene: NA; v_gene: TRBV6-5; abundance: NA; len: 14; CDR3nt: TGTGCCAGCAGTTACGGGGGGGACAATCAGCCCCAGCATTTT; CDR3aa: CASSYGGDNQPQHF
j_gene: TRBJ2-3; d_gene: TRBD2; v_gene: TRBV20-1; abundance: few; len: 16; CDR3nt: TGCAGTGCTAGGTGGCTAGCGGGAGGGCTGACAGATACGCAGTATTTT; CDR3aa: CSARWLAGGLTDTQYF
j_gene: TRBJ2-7; d_gene: NA; v_gene: TRBV12-3/TRBV12-4; abundance: many; len: 12; CDR3nt: TGTGCCAGCAGCCCGACACCGTACGAGCAGTACTTC; CDR3aa: CASSPTPYEQYF
j_gene: TRBJ2-1; d_gene: TRBD2; v_gene: TRBV6-4; abundance: NA; len: 14; CDR3nt: TGTGCCAGCTCGAGGGGACTAGCGGCGCATGAGCAGTTCTTC; CDR3aa: CASSRGLAAHEQFF
j_gene: TRBJ2-7; d_gene: TRBD2; v_gene: TRBV6-1; abundance: NA; len: 18; CDR3nt: TGTGCCAGCAGTGAGCTAGCGGGAGGGGACTTAATCTCCTACGAGCAGTACTTC; CDR3aa: CASSELAGGDLISYEQYF
j_gene: TRBJ2-3; d_gene: TRBD2; v_gene: TRBV4-2; abundance: few; len: 15; CDR3nt: TGTGCCAGCAGCCGACTAGCGGAGGGCACAGATACGCAGTATTTT; CDR3aa: CASSRLAEGTDTQYF
j_gene: TRBJ2-5; d_gene: TRBD2; v_gene: TRBV5-4; abundance: NA; len: 15; CDR3nt: TGTGCCAGCAGCTTGGAGCGGGAGCGGGGAGAGACCCAGTACTTC; CDR3aa: CASSLERERGETQYF
j_gene: TRBJ2-7; d_gene: NA; v_gene: TRBV12-5; abundance: NA; len: 10; CDR3nt: TGTGCTAGTGGAGATACAGAGCAGTACTTC; CDR3aa: CASGDTEQYF
j_gene: TRBJ2-7; d_gene: TRBD1; v_gene: TRBV4-3; abundance: few; len: 16; CDR3nt: TGCGCCAGCAGCCAAGAACCCGGGACAGGTCGCTACGAGCAGTACTTC; CDR3aa: CASSQEPGTGRYEQYF
j_gene: TRBJ1-1; d_gene: NA; v_gene: TRBV10-3; abundance: NA; len: 14; CDR3nt: TGTGCCATCAGTGAGAGGGGAGGGAACACTGAAGCTTTCTTT; CDR3aa: CAISERGGNTEAFF
j_gene: TRBJ2-1; d_gene: NA; v_gene: TRBV25-1; abundance: few; len: 12; CDR3nt: TGTGCCAGCAGTGAATTATGGGGTGAGCAGTTCTTC; CDR3aa: CASSELWGEQFF
j_gene: TRBJ2-5; d_gene: NA; v_gene: TRBV20-1; abundance: few; len: 15; CDR3nt: TGCAGTGCCACGCCCTTGCGCGGGGAACAAGAGACCCAGTACTTC; CDR3aa: CSATPLRGEQETQYF
j_gene: TRBJ2-1; d_gene: NA; v_gene: TRBV5-1; abundance: NA; len: 16; CDR3nt: TGCGCCAGCAGGACCCTAAGGGCAGGGAACTACAATGAGCAGTTCTTC; CDR3aa: CASRTLRAGNYNEQFF
j_gene: TRBJ2-6; d_gene: TRBD1; v_gene: TRBV5-1; abundance: few; len: 18; CDR3nt: TGCGCCAGCAGCTCCTCCCGGGACAGCTACTCTGGGGCCAACGTCCTGACTTTC; CDR3aa: CASSSSRDSYSGANVLTF
j_gene: TRBJ2-5; d_gene: NA; v_gene: TRBV29-1; abundance: many; len: 10; CDR3nt: TGCAGCGTTGGTGGAGAGACCCAGTACTTC; CDR3aa: CSVGGETQYF
j_gene: TRBJ2-2; d_gene: NA; v_gene: TRBV20-1; abundance: NA; len: 11; CDR3nt: TGCAGTGCCTTTAACACCGGGGAGCTGTTTTTT; CDR3aa: CSAFNTGELFF
j_gene: TRBJ2-7; d_gene: TRBD2; v_gene: TRBV28; abundance: NA; len: 15; CDR3nt: TGTGCCAGCAGGGCAGCGGGAGGGAGCTCCTACGAGCAGTACTTC; CDR3aa: CASRAAGGSSYEQYF
j_gene: TRBJ2-2; d_gene: NA; v_gene: TRBV4-2; abundance: NA; len: 16; CDR3nt: TGTGCCAGCAGCCAGGGTGCAGGGGGGGGCACCGGGGAGCTGTTTTTT; CDR3aa: CASSQGAGGGTGELFF
j_gene: TRBJ2-2; d_gene: NA; v_gene: TRBV5-1; abundance: NA; len: 15; CDR3nt: TGCGCCAGCAGCACGGGGACTTTGAACACCGGGGAGCTGTTTTTT; CDR3aa: CASSTGTLNTGELFF
j_gene: TRBJ2-2; d_gene: NA; v_gene: TRBV5-5; abundance: many; len: 15; CDR3nt: TGTGCCAGCAGCTTGGCCTACGGGAACACCGGGGAGCTGTTTTTT; CDR3aa: CASSLAYGNTGELFF
j_gene: TRBJ1-6; d_gene: NA; v_gene: TRBV20-1; abundance: few; len: 14; CDR3nt: TGCAGTGCTAGCCCCGGGTCCGGCGACTCACCCCTCCACTTT; CDR3aa: CSASPGSGDSPLHF
j_gene: TRBJ1-4; d_gene: NA; v_gene: TRBV7-8; abundance: NA; len: 15; CDR3nt: TGTGCCAGCAACAAAGGGGCGGCAACTAATGAAAAACTGTTTTTT; CDR3aa: CASNKGAATNEKLFF
j_gene: TRBJ2-5; d_gene: NA; v_gene: TRBV7-2; abundance: few; len: 15; CDR3nt: TGTGCCAGCAGCTTCCAGACTTTAATAGGAGAGACCCAGTACTTC; CDR3aa: CASSFQTLIGETQYF
j_gene: TRBJ1-6; d_gene: NA; v_gene: TRBV6-1; abundance: NA; len: 14; CDR3nt: TGTGCCAGCAGCCCGGGTCCCGGATATTCACCCCTCCACTTT; CDR3aa: CASSPGPGYSPLHF
j_gene: TRBJ2-4; d_gene: NA; v_gene: TRBV20-1; abundance: NA; len: 14; CDR3nt: TGCAGTGCTACACTAGCTACAGCCAAAAACATTCAGTACTTC; CDR3aa: CSATLATAKNIQYF
j_gene: TRBJ2-7; d_gene: NA; v_gene: TRBV11-3; abundance: few; len: 12; CDR3nt: TGTGCCAGCAGTAGGCAGGGAAGCGAGCAGTACTTC; CDR3aa: CASSRQGSEQYF
j_gene: TRBJ2-5; d_gene: TRBD2; v_gene: TRBV3-1; abundance: few; len: 15; CDR3nt: TGTGCCAGCAGCCAAGATCGGACTAGCGGTGAGACCCAGTACTTC; CDR3aa: CASSQDRTSGETQYF
j_gene: TRBJ2-7; d_gene: NA; v_gene: TRBV5-6; abundance: NA; len: 14; CDR3nt: TGTGCCAGCAGCCGACCGGCAGGGAGAAGCGAGCAGTACTTC; CDR3aa: CASSRPAGRSEQYF
j_gene: TRBJ2-7; d_gene: NA; v_gene: TRBV7-9; abundance: NA; len: 14; CDR3nt: TGTGCCAGCACCACTACCGGGTCAACCTACGAGCAGTACTTC; CDR3aa: CASTTTGSTYEQYF
j_gene: TRBJ2-1; d_gene: NA; v_gene: TRBV5-6; abundance: NA; len: 12; CDR3nt: TGTGCCAGCAGCAGGGACACCAATGAGCAGTTCTTC; CDR3aa: CASSRDTNEQFF
j_gene: TRBJ2-2; d_gene: TRBD2; v_gene: TRBV5-1; abundance: NA; len: 16; CDR3nt: TGCGCCAGCAGCCTGCAGGGCGCGGGGGATACCGGGGAGCTGTTTTTT; CDR3aa: CASSLQGAGDTGELFF
j_gene: TRBJ2-3; d_gene: NA; v_gene: TRBV9; abundance: NA; len: 15; CDR3nt: TGTGCCAGCAGCGCGCCGGGACACCTCACAGATACGCAGTATTTT; CDR3aa: CASSAPGHLTDTQYF
j_gene: TRBJ2-2; d_gene: NA; v_gene: TRBV10-3; abundance: NA; len: 14; CDR3nt: TGTGCCATCAGGTGGCAGGGGCTGGCCGGGGAGCTGTTTTTT; CDR3aa: CAIRWQGLAGELFF
j_gene: TRBJ2-7; d_gene: TRBD2; v_gene: TRBV2; abundance: few; len: 15; CDR3nt: TGTGCCAGCAGTCGGTCCGGGACTAGAGTGTACGAGCAGTACTTC; CDR3aa: CASSRSGTRVYEQYF
j_gene: TRBJ2-1; d_gene: NA; v_gene: TRBV7-2; abundance: few; len: 16; CDR3nt: TGTGCCAGCAGCCCGTTAAGCGGTTTTTCCTACAATGAGCAGTTCTTC; CDR3aa: CASSPLSGFSYNEQFF